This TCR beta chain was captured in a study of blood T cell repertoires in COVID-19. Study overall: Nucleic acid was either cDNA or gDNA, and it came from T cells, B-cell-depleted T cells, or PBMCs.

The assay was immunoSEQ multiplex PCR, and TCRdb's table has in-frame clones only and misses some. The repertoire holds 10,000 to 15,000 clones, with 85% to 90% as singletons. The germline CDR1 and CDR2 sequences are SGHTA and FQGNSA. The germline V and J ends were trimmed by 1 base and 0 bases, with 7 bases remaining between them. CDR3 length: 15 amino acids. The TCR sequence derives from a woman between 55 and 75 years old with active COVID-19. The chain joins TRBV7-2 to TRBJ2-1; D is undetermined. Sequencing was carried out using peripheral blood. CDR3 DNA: TGTGCCAGCAGCTTAGATCCCAGCTCCTACAATGAGCAGTTCTTC. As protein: CASSLDPSSYNEQFF.